The source of this T cell receptor beta chain is a study of tumor-infiltrating lymphocytes in localized non-small cell lung cancer (dated by TCRdb to 2020 to 2023). For the wider study: The cohort included patients whose samples were collected after neoadjuvant chemotherapy, as well as both smokers and never-smokers and several histologies. From each patient came resected tumor tissue plus uninvolved lung tissue from that same patient, and the uninvolved lung tissue was described as non-adjacent to the tumor. The same patients underwent several integrated assays, with TCR sequencing performed together with flow cytometry, multiplex immunofluorescence, RNA-seq, exome sequencing and proteomics. The overall ICON cohort comprised approximately 150 surgical patients with localized non-small cell lung cancer whose tumors were resected. The paired tumor versus uninvolved lung comparison of immunoSEQ T-cell fraction included 55 patients. Study-wide conclusions, independent of this receptor: Consistent with immunofluorescence CD3 counts, TCRbeta sequencing supported greater T cell infiltration in tumors than in uninvolved lung tissue. The TCR-derived T-cell fraction showed no difference between the flow cytometry-defined immunotypes IM1 (good prognosis) and IM2 (poor prognosis). Recurrence-free survival showed no association with tumor T-cell fraction from TCR sequencing (p = 0.61). Because different pieces of the same tissue were used for different assays, technical variation could not be separated from intratumor heterogeneity. Since assay coverage differed from patient to patient depending on how much tissue was available, TCR sequencing was done for only a subset of the cohort.

The immunoSEQ assay used for TCR sequencing gave the T-cell fraction in both tumor and uninvolved lung tissue. In the paper's pipeline: For survival analysis, patients were split into high (upper tertile) and low (lower two tertiles) T-cell fraction groups and compared by log-rank test. Paired tumor versus uninvolved lung differences in T-cell fraction were tested with a signed-rank test. The table comes from immuneACCESS by way of TCRdb, which keeps in-frame sequences with V and J called. Part of the clones is missing from these tables; in studies checked, under half for an unresolved V gene and the rest for unknown reasons. V, J and clone size were drawn from that table, and D and trimming were deduced from the DNA. The sample table contains around 15,000 clones; only one count was recorded for 45% to 50% of them. The ten largest account for about 16% of the sample. Remarks on this clone: Its antigen remains unidentified. No base quality information exists; no much larger clone differs at one position.

The first patient joined ICON in early 2016, and enrollment wrapped up when the last patient was enrolled in the second half of 2018. In a subcohort of under 95 patients, fresh tumor and matched uninvolved tissue were collected for in-depth immune analyses, with TCR sequencing among those analyses. DNA for TCR sequencing was isolated from bulk tissue, and no cell sorting was done. Inclusive of the bounding cysteine and phenylalanine, the CDR3 is 15 residues long. Only CDR3 DNA remains: 45 bases, in frame from the first base. The germline V gene encodes CDR1 SGHDT and CDR2 YYEEEE. For this chain, trimming is 5 bases at the V end and 7 bases at the J end, and the number of junction bases without a gene match is 12.

This TCR derives from a human donor with non-small cell lung cancer. The chain couples TRBV5-6 to TRBJ2-1; TRBD1 lines up with 7 middle nucleotides. Sequenced material: lung tumor tissue. The DNA is as follows: TGTGCCAGCAGATCCACAGGGGAGCGGCAGAATGAGCAGTTCTTC. Its translation reads: CASRSTGERQNEQFF.